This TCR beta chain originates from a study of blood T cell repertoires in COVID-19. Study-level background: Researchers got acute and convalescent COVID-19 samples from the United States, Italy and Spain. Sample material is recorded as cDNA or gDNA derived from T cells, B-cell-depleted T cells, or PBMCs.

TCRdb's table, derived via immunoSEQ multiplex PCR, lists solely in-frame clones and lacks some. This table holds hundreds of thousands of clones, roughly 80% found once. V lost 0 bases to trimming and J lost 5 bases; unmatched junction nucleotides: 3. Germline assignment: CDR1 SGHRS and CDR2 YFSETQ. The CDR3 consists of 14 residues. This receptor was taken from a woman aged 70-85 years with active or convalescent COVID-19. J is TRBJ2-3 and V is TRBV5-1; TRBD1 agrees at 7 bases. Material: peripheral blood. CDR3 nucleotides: TGCGCCAGCAGCTTGGGACAGGGACAAGATACGCAGTATTTT. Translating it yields CASSLGQGQDTQYF. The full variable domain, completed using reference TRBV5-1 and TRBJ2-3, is KAGVTQTPRYLIKTRGQQVTLSCSPISGHRSVSWYQQTPGQGLQFLFEYFSETQRNKGNFPGRFSGRQFSNSRSEMNVSTLELGDSALYLCASSLGQGQDTQYFGPGTRLTVL.